This passage covers 7 T cell receptor beta chains from one sample sequenced in a study of shared clonotypes between healthy human individuals. Naive CD8 cells lacked CD45RO, underwent positive selection for CCR7 and left out terminally differentiated effector memory CD45RA+ cells. Method: immunoSEQ multiplex PCR; TCRdb's copy keeps in-frame clones and lacks some. The repertoire includes about 2.1 million clones, 85% to 95% of them detected once, and about 1.6% sits in the top ten. Source material: naive CD8+ T cells from PBMCs. The receptor source for this set is a man younger than 35 in good health. Some clones in this sample may be carry-over from other donors' samples.

The rearrangement links TRBV14 to TRBJ2-4; 8 bases fit TRBD2. This CDR3 region has 13 residues. Germline trimming cut 3 bases from V and 8 bases from J; bases unmatched to any gene: 3. Germline V gene sequence: CDR1 SGHDN, CDR2 FVKESK. In DNA form, the CDR3 reads TGTGCCAGCAGCCATACGGGAGGGGACATTCAGTACTTC. It yields the protein CASSHTGGDIQYF.

The rearrangement joins TRBV27 to TRBJ1-2; 10 nucleotides line up with TRBD1. The J segment lost 8 bases and the V segment lost 0 bases, leaving 3 bases of the junction unmatched. In germline, CDR1 is MNHEY, CDR2 SMNVEV (reference sequence). The CDR3 spans 14 residues. CDR3 DNA: TGTGCCAGCAGTTTATCCGGGACAGGGGAAGGCTACACCTTC. It specifies CASSLSGTGEGYTF.

This clone was seen a handful of times. The V gene is TRBV28, the J gene TRBJ1-5; D not resolved. The V end lost 3 bases, the J end lost 3 bases, and 6 bases lay between the germline ends. The CDR3 length is 13 residues. Germline V gives CDR1 MDHEN, CDR2 SYDVKM. CDR3: CASSLAANQPQHF. DNA of the CDR3: TGTGCCAGCAGTTTGGCAGCCAATCAGCCCCAGCATTTT. Variable domain in full (rest from reference TRBV28 and TRBJ1-5): DVKVTQSSRYLVKRTGEKVFLECVQDMDHENMFWYRQDPGLGLRLIYFSYDVKMKEKGDIPEGYSVSREKKERFSLILESASTNQTSMYLCASSLAANQPQHFGDGTRLSIL.

This rearrangement joins TRBV27 to TRBJ2-7; TRBD2 aligns across 9 bases. The germline V gene encodes CDR1 MNHEY and CDR2 SMNVEV (reference sequence). The CDR3 runs 16 residues. Trimming took 0 bases from V and 3 from J; bases not matched to a gene: 6. The CDR3 protein is CASSLSAGGSYYEQYF. CDR3 in DNA: TGTGCCAGCAGTTTATCGGCGGGAGGGAGTTACTACGAGCAGTACTTC.

The genes are TRBV27 and TRBJ1-2; 7 bases are shared with TRBD1. V trimming: 8 bases; J trimming: 6 bases; junction bases outside the gene matches: 3. This CDR3 is 11 amino acids long. CDR1 is MNHEY, CDR2 SMNVEV, per germline (reference sequence). In nucleotides, the CDR3 is TGTGCCAGCCGGGGGACAGATGGCTACACCTTC. It is translated as CASRGTDGYTF.

V usage is TRBV5-4 and J usage is TRBJ2-5, with D tentatively TRBD2 (6 bases). The germline gives CDR1 SGHNT, CDR2 YYREEE (reference sequence). The CDR3 sequence is 12 residues long. Trimming stripped 9 bases from V and 3 bases from J, with 12 bases between. The CDR3 reads CATWRGEETQYF. CDR3 DNA sequence: TGTGCCACCTGGCGCGGGGAAGAGACCCAGTACTTC.

The genes are TRBV27 and TRBJ1-5; perhaps TRBD1 as D (5 bases). The CDR3 extends over 16 amino acids. Between the trimmed V and J ends, which lost 5 bases and 0 bases, there was a span of 14 bases. CDR1 and CDR2 (germline): MNHEY, SMNVEV (reference sequence). The CDR3 DNA follows: TGTGCCAGCAGTCCCCGACCCGGGGGTAGCAATCAGCCCCAGCATTTT. It codes for CASSPRPGGSNQPQHF.